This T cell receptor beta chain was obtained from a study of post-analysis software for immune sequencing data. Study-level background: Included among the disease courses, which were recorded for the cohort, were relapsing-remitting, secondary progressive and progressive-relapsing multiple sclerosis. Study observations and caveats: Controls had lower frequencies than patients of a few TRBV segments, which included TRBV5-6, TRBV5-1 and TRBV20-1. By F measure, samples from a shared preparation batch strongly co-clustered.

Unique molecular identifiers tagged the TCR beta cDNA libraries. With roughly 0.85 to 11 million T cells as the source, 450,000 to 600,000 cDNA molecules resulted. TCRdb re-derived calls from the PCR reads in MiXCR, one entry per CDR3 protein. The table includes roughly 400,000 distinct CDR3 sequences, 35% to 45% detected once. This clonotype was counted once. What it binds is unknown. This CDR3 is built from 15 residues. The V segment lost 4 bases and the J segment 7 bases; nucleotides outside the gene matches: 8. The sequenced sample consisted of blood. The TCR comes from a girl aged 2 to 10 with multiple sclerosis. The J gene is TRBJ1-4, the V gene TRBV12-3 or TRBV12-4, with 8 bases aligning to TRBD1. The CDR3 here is CASSSRTGSGEKLFF. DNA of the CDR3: TGTGCCAGCAGTTCCCGGACAGGGTCAGGTGAAAAACTGTTTTTT.